These T cell receptor beta chains were read from a single sample in a study of regulatory dendritic cells for organ transplantation. Libraries were prepared by immunoSEQ multiplex PCR; TCRdb keeps only in-frame clonotypes and omits some of them. The sample lists approximately 22,000 clones, around 85% seen once, with approximately 0.68% in the top ten. What these receptors recognize is not known. Sequenced input: naive CD4+ T cells from blood cultured with regulatory dendritic cells. These receptors were collected from a human donor in good health. CDR3s include the opening cysteine and the closing phenylalanine or tryptophan. A D gene is named only where the DNA matches it firmly. Clone size, where shown, is once, few, many, or a class for clones that have expanded.

>TRBV5-1|TRBJ2-1|once|.
CASSIEAMTSYNEQFF
TGCGCCAGCAGCATAGAAGCGATGACGTCCTACAATGAGCAGTTCTTC
>TRBV7-2|TRBJ2-5|.|TRBD2
CASSFGRGYSQETQYF
TGTGCCAGCAGCTTTGGGAGGGGTTATTCCCAAGAGACCCAGTACTTC
>TRBV27|TRBJ2-2|once|.
CAGKRDISTGELFF
TGTGCCGGCAAAAGGGACATTAGCACCGGGGAGCTGTTTTTT
>TRBV9|TRBJ1-6|.|.
CASSVAPGQAPLHF
TGTGCCAGCAGCGTAGCCCCGGGGCAGGCACCCCTCCACTTT
>TRBV19|TRBJ1-1|.|.
CASSTMGKRGTEAFF
TGTGCCAGTAGTACGATGGGAAAACGGGGCACTGAAGCTTTCTTT
>TRBV6-1|TRBJ2-1|.|.
CASIDEQFF
TGTGCCAGCATCGATGAGCAGTTCTTC
>TRBV7-8|TRBJ2-7|once|.
CASSPDYEQYF
TGTGCCAGCAGCCCCGACTACGAGCAGTACTTC
>TRBV2|TRBJ2-2|.|.
CASTPRQANTGELFF
TGTGCCAGCACCCCACGTCAGGCGAACACCGGGGAGCTGTTTTTT
>TRBV6-5|TRBJ2-3|.|TRBD2
CASSPWGLVTDTQYF
TGTGCCAGCAGTCCCTGGGGACTAGTCACAGATACGCAGTATTTT
>TRBV6-1|TRBJ2-7|.|.
CANFWRGSSSYEQYF
TGTGCCAACTTTTGGAGGGGGTCGAGCTCCTACGAGCAGTACTTC